The 3 T cell receptor beta chains below were found in one sample sequenced in a study of blood T cell repertoires in COVID-19. Sequencing was performed with immunoSEQ multiplex PCR; in TCRdb, only in-frame clones are kept and a portion is missing. Here the sample spans about 170,000 clones, approximately 90% being singletons. Sequences were obtained from peripheral blood. The receptors were sampled from a man in his forties or fifties who had recovered from COVID-19.

The chain carries TRBV9 and TRBJ1-2; perhaps TRBD1 as D (6 bases). CDR1 is SGDLS and CDR2 is YYNGEE in the germline V gene. The CDR3 covers 14 residues. The V gene lost 7 bases and the J gene lost 4 bases, with 17 bases spanning the gap. This CDR3 is CASLGGEGPYGYTF. Written as DNA, the CDR3 is TGTGCCAGCCTAGGGGGGGAAGGGCCCTATGGCTACACCTTC.

The J gene is TRBJ1-4, the V gene TRBV18, with D possibly TRBD1 on 5 matching bases. This CDR3 is built from 15 residues. Germline assignment: CDR1 KGHSH and CDR2 LQKENI. Trimming removed 1 base at V and 5 bases at J, with 11 bases between. CDR3 bases: TGTGCCAGCTCACCACTTAGGGGAAAGAATGAAAAACTGTTTTTT. Translation: CASSPLRGKNEKLFF.

This clone was counted a few times. The V and J genes are TRBV10-2 and TRBJ1-2; D perhaps matches TRBD1 (5 bases). This CDR3 has 15 amino acids. CDR1 and CDR2 from the germline V gene are WSHSY and SAAADI. V lost 2 bases and J lost 3, with 13 bases in between. The CDR3 coding sequence is TGCGCCAGCAGTGAGGCCCAGGGCAGAGACTATGGCTACACCTTC. Translation: CASSEAQGRDYGYTF.